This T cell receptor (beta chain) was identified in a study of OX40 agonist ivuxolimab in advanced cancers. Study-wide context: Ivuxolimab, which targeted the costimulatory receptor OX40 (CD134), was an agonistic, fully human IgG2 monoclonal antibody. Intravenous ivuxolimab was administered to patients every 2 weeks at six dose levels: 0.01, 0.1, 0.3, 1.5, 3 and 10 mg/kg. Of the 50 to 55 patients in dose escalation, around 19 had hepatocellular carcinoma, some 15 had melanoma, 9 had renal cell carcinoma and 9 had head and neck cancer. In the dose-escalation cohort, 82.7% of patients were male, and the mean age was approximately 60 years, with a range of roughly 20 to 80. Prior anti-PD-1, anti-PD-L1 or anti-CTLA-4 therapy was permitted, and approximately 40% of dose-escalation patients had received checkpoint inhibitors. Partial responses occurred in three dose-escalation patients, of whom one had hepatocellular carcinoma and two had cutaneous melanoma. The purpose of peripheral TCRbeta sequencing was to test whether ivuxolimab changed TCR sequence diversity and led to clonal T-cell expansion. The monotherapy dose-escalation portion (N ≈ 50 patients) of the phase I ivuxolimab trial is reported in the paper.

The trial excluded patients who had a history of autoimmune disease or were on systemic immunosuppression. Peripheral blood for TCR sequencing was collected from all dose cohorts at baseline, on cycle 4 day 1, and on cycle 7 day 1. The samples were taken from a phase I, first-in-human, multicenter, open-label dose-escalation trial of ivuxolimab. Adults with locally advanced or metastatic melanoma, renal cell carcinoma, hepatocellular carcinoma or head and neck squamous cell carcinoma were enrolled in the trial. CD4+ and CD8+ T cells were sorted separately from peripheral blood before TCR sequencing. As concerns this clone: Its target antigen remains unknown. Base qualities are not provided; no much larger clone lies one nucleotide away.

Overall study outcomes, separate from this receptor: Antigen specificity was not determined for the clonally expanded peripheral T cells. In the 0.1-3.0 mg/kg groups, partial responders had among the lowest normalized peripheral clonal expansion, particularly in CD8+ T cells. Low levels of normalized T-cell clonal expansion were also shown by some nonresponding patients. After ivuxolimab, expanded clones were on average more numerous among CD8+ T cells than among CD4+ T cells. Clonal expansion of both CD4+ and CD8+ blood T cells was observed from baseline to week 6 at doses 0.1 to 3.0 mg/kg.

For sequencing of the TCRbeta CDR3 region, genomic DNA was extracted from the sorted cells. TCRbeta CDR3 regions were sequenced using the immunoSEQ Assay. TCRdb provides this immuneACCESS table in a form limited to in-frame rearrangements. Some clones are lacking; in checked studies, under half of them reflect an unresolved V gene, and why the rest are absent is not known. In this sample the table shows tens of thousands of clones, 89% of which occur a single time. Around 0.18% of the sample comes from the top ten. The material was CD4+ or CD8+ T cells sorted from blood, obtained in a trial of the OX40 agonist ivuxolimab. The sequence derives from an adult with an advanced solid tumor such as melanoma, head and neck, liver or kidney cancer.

The CDR3 here reads CSVARTIKGETQYF. The DNA reads TGCAGCGTCGCTCGGACCATAAAGGGGGAGACCCAGTACTTC. This chain joins TRBV29-1 to TRBJ2-5; TRBD1 is a weak D gene call, 5 bases matching. V is reduced by 6 bases and J by 5 bases, leaving a spacing of 19 bases between them. The CDR3, from cysteine to phenylalanine, totals 14 residues. CDR3 DNA only is kept here, 42 bases in frame from base 1. The germline V gene encodes CDR1 SQVTM and CDR2 ANQGSEA.